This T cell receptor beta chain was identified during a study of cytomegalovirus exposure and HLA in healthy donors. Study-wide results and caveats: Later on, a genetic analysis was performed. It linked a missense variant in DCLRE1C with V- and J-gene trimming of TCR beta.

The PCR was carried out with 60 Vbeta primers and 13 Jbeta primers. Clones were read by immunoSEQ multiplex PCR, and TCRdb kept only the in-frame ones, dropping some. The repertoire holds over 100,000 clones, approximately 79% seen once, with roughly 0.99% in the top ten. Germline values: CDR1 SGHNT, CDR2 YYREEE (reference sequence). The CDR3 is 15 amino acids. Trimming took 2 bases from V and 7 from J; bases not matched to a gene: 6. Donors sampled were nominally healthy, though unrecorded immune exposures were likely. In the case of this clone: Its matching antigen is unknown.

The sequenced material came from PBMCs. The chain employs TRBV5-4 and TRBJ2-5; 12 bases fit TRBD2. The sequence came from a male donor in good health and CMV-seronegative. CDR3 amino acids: CASSLTTSGGGTQYF. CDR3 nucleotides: TGTGCCAGCAGCTTAACGACTAGCGGGGGTGGGACCCAGTACTTC.